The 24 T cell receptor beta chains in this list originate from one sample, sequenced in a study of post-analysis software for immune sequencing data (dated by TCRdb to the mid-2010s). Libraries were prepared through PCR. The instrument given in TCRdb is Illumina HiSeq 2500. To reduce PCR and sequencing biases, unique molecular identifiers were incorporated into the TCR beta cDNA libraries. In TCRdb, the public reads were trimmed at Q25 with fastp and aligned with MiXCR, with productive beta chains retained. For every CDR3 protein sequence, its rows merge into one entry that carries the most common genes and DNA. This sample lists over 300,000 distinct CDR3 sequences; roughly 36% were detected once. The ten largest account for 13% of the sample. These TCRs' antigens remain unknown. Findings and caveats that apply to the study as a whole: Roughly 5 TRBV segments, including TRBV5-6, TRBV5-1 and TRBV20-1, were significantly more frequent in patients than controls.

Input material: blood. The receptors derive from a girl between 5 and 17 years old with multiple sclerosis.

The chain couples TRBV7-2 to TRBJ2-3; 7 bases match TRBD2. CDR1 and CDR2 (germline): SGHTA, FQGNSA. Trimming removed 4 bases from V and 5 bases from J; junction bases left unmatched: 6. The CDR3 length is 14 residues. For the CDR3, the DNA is TGTGCCAGCAGCTCCCCTCGGGGGGAAGATACGCAGTATTTT. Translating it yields CASSSPRGEDTQYF.

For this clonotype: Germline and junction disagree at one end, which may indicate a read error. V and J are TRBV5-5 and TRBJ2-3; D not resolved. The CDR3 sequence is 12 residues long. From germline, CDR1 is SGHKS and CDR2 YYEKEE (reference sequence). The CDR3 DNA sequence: TGTGTCAGCAGCTTGACGGAAGATACGCAGTATTTT. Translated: CVSSLTEDTQYF.

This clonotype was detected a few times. CDR3 protein: CASSAEGEGDTQYF. The CDR3 DNA is TGTGCCAGCAGCGCCGAGGGGGAGGGAGATACGCAGTATTTT. The rearrangement links TRBV7-8 to TRBJ2-3; TRBD2 is a possible D gene (7 bases). V lost 5 bases and J lost 5, with 14 bases in between. The CDR3 runs 14 residues. CDR1 and CDR2 from the germline V gene are SGHVS and FQNEAQ.

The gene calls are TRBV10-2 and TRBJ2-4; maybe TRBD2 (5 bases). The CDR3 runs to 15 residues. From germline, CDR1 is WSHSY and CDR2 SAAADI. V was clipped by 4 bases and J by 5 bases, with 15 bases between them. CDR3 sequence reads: CASSADFVVENIQYF. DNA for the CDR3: TGCGCCAGCAGTGCGGACTTCGTCGTGGAAAACATTCAGTACTTC.

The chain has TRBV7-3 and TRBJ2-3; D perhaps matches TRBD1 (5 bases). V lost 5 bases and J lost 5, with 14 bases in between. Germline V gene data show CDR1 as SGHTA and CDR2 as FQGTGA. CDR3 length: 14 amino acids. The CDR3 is CASSPRGPLDTQYF. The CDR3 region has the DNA TGTGCCAGCAGCCCTAGGGGTCCCCTAGATACGCAGTATTTT.

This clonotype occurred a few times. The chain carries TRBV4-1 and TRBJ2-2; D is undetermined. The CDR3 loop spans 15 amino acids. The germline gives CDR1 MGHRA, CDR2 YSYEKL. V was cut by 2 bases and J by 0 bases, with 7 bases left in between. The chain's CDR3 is CASSQHPANTGELFF. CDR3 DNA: TGCGCCAGCAGCCAACACCCTGCGAACACCGGGGAGCTGTTTTTT.

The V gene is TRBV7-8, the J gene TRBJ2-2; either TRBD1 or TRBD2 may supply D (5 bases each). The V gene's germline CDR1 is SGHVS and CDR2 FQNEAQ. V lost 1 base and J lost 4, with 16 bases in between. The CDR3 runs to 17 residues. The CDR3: CASSLVGGPQGTGELFF. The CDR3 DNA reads TGTGCCAGCAGCTTAGTCGGAGGTCCTCAGGGCACCGGGGAGCTGTTTTTT.

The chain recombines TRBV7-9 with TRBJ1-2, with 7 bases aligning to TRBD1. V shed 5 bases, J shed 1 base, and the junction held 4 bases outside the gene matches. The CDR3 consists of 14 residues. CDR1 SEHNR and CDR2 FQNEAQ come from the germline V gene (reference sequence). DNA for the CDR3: TGTGCCAGCAGCCCGGGACAGCGTAACTATGGCTACACCTTC. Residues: CASSPGQRNYGYTF.

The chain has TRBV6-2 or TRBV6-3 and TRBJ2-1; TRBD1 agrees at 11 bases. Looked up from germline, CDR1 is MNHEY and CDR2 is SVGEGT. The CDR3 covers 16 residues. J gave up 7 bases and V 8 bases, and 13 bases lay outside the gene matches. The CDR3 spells CASQSQGQGAQNEQFF. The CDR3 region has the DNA TGTGCCAGCCAGAGTCAAGGACAGGGGGCGCAGAATGAGCAGTTCTTC.

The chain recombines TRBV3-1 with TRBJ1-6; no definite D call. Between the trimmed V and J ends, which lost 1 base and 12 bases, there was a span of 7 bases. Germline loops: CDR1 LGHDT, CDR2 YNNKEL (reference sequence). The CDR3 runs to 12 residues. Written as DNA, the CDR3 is TGTGCCAGCAGCCAAGCGGACTTACCCCTCCACTTT. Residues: CASSQADLPLHF.

The CDR3 is CASSPLLIRDKNLYEQYF. CDR3 DNA: TGTGCCAGCAGCCCATTACTTATCCGGGACAAGAACCTTTACGAGCAGTACTTC. The chain is built from TRBV3-1 and TRBJ2-7; tentative D call: TRBD1 (6 bases). V was cut by 4 bases and J by 4 bases, with 26 bases left in between. The length of the CDR3 is 18 residues. Germline V lookup: CDR1 LGHDT, CDR2 YNNKEL (reference sequence).

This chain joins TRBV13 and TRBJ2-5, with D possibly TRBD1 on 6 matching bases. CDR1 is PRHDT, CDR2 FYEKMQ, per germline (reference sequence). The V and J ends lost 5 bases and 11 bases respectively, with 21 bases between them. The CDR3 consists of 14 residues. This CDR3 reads CASSPRQDSYGQYF. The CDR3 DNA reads TGTGCCAGCAGCCCAAGACAGGATTCCTACGGGCAGTACTTC.

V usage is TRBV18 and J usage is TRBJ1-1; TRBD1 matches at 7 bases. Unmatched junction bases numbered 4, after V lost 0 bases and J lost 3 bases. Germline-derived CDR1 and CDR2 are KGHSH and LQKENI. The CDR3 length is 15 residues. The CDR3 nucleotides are TGTGCCAGCTCACCACCGACAGGGCGGGACACTGAAGCTTTCTTT. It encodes CASSPPTGRDTEAFF.

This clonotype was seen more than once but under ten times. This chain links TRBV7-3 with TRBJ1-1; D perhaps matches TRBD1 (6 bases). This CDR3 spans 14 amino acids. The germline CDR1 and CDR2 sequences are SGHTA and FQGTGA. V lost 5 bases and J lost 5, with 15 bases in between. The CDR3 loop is CASSKRGQGTEAFF. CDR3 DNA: TGTGCCAGCAGCAAGCGGGGTCAGGGGACTGAAGCTTTCTTT.

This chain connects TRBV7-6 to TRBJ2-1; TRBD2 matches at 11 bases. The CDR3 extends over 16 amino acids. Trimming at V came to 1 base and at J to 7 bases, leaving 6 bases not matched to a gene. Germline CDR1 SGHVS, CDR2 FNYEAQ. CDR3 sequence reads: CASSLDLAGGTNEQFF. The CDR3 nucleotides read TGTGCCAGCAGCTTAGATCTAGCGGGGGGCACAAATGAGCAGTTCTTC.

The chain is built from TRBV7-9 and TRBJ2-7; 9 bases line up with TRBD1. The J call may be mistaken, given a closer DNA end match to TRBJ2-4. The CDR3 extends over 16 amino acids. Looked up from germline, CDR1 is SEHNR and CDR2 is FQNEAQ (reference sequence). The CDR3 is CASSLGDRGTKNIQYF. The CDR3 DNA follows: TGTGCCAGCAGCTTAGGAGACAGGGGGACCAAAAACATTCAGTACTTC.

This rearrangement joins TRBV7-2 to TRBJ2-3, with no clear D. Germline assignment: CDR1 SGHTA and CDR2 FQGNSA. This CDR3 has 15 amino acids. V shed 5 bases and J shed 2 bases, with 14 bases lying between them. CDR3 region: CASSPAGPLTDTQYF. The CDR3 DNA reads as TGTGCCAGCAGCCCAGCAGGACCCCTCACAGATACGCAGTATTTT.

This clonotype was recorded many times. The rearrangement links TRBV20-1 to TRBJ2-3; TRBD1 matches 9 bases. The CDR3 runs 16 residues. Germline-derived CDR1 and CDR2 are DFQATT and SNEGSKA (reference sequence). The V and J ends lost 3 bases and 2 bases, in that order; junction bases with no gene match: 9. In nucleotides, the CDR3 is TGCAGTGCTAGGACACCCAGGGACAGGGACACAGATACGCAGTATTTT. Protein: CSARTPRDRDTDTQYF.

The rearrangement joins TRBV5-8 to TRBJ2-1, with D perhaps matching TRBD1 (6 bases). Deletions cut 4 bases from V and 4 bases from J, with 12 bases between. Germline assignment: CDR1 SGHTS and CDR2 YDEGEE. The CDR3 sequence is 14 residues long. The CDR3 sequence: CASSPGHLYNEQFF. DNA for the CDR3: TGTGCCAGCAGCCCGGGACACCTATACAATGAGCAGTTCTTC.

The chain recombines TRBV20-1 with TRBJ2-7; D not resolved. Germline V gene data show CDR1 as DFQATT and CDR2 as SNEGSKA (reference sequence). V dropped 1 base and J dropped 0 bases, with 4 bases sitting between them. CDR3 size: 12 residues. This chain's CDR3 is CSARASSYEQYF. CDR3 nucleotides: TGCAGTGCTAGAGCCAGCTCCTACGAGCAGTACTTC.

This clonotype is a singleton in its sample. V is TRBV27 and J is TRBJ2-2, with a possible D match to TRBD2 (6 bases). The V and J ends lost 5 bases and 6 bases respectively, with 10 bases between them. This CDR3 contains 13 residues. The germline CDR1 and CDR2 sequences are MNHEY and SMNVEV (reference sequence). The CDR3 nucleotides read TGTGCCAGCAGTGTGACTAGACCCGGGGAGCTGTTTTTT. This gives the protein CASSVTRPGELFF.

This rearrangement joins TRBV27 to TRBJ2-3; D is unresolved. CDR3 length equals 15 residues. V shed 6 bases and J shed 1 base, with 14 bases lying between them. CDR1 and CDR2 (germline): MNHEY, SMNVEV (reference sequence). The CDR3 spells CASSHKGSGTDTQYF. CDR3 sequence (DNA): TGTGCCAGCAGCCATAAGGGATCTGGCACAGATACGCAGTATTTT.

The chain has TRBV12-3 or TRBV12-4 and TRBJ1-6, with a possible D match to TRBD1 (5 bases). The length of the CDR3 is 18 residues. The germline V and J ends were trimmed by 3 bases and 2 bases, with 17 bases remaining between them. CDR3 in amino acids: CASSFYRPGGAYNSPLHF. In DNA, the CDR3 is TGTGCCAGCAGTTTTTATCGTCCCGGGGGAGCCTATAATTCACCCCTCCACTTT.

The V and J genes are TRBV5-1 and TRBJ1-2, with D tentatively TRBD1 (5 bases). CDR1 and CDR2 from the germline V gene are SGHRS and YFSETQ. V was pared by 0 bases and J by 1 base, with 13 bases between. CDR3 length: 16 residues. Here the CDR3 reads CASSLGMGTVNYGYTF. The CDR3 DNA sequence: TGCGCCAGCAGCTTGGGTATGGGGACGGTTAACTATGGCTACACCTTC.